Detailed here is one T cell receptor (beta chain). Its matching antigen is unknown. This sample is drawn from a study of early T cells in non-severe SARS-CoV-2 infection. The overall study: Sequencing used unsorted whole-blood bulk RNA, so chains lack pairing. Overall study results and limits: Matching against VDJdb likely underestimated virus-specific expansions, favoring anti-spike CD8.

The CDR3 contains 15 residues. The germline V gene has CDR1 MGHRA and CDR2 YSYEKL. Trimming stripped 6 bases from V and 2 bases from J, with 15 bases between. The protocol attached unique molecular identifiers to individual cDNA molecules. TCRdb reprocessed the 5' RACE reads via MiXCR and lists one record per CDR3 protein. This table holds some 57,000 distinct CDR3 sequences, 9.3% found once. V usage is TRBV4-1 and J usage is TRBJ2-3; the D gene is possibly TRBD1 (6 bases). This TCR came from an adult who was a healthcare worker with PCR-confirmed SARS-CoV-2 infection or an uninfected control (not recorded which). The sequencing input was whole blood. DNA for the CDR3: TGCGCCAGCAGTCCACAGGGCTTTGCCACAGATACGCAGTATTTT. Translation: CASSPQGFATDTQYF.